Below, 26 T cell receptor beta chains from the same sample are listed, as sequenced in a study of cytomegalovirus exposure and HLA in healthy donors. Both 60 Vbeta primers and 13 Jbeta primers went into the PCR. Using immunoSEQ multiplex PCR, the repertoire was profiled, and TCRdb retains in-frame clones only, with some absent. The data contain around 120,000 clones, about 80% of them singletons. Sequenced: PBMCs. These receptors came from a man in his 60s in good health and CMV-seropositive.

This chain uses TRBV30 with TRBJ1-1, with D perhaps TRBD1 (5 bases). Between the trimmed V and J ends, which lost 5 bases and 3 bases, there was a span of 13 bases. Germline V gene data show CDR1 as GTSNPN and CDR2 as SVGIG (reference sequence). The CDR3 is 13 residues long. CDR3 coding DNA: TGTGCCTGGGGGTCGGGGGTGTACACTGAAGCTTTCTTT. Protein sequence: CAWGSGVYTEAFF.

The chain's CDR3 is CASSFYPTGGKDTEAFF. CDR3 DNA sequence: TGTGCCAGCAGCTTTTACCCGACAGGGGGCAAGGACACTGAAGCTTTCTTT. The chain recombines TRBV11-2 with TRBJ1-1, with TRBD1 identical over 10 bases. The germline V gene encodes CDR1 SGHAT and CDR2 FQNNGV. The trim removed 3 bases at V and 3 bases at J, leaving 10 bases unmatched. This CDR3 spans 17 amino acids.

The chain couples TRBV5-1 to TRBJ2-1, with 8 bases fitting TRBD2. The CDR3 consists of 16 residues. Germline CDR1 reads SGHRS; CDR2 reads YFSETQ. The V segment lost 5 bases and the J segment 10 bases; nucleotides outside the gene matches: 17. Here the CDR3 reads CASSFEPGLASVEQFF. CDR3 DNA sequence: TGCGCCAGCAGTTTCGAACCAGGACTAGCCTCCGTGGAGCAGTTCTTC. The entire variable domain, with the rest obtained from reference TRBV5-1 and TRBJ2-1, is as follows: KAGVTQTPRYLIKTRGQQVTLSCSPISGHRSVSWYQQTPGQGLQFLFEYFSETQRNKGNFPGRFSGRQFSNSRSEMNVSTLELGDSALYLCASSFEPGLASVEQFFGPGTRLTVL.

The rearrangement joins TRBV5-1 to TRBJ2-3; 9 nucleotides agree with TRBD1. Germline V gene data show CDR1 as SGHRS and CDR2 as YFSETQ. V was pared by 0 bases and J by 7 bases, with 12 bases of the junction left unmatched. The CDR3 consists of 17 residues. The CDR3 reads CASSLDVAGQGFNTQYF. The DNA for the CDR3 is TGCGCCAGCAGCTTGGACGTTGCGGGACAGGGATTTAATACGCAGTATTTT.

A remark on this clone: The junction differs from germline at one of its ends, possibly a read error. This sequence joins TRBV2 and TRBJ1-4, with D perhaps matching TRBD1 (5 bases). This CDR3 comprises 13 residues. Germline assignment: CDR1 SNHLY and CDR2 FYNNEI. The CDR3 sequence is CASSVSAGPGPVF. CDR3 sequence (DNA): TGTGCCAGCAGTGTGTCCGCGGGACCCGGTCCTGTTTTT.

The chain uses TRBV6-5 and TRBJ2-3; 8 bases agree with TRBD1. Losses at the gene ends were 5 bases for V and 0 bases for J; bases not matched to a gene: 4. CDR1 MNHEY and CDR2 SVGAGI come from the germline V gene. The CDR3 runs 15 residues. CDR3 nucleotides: TGTGCCAGCAGTCCCGGGACAGGTAGCACAGATACGCAGTATTTT. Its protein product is CASSPGTGSTDTQYF.

The CDR3 DNA sequence: TGTGCCAGCAGTGTTCACAGGACAGACATCGAGCTTACCTACGAGCAGTACTTC. Protein: CASSVHRTDIELTYEQYF. The chain combines TRBV2 with TRBJ2-7, with D tentatively TRBD1 (6 bases). The CDR3 totals 18 residues. The germline V gene has CDR1 SNHLY and CDR2 FYNNEI. With 4 bases removed from V and 2 bases from J, the gap between germline ends came to 24 bases. The variable domain in full, completed from reference TRBV2 and TRBJ2-7, reads EPEVTQTPSHQVTQMGQEVILRCVPISNHLYFYWYRQILGQKVEFLVSFYNNEISEKSEIFDDQFSVERPDGSNFTLKIRSTKLEDSAMYFCASSVHRTDIELTYEQYFGPGTRLTVT.

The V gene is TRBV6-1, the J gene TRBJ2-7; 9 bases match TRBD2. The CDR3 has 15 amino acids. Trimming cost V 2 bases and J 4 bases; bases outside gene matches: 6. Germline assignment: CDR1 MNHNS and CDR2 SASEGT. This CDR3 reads CASSETTSGIYEQYF. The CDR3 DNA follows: TGTGCCAGCAGTGAAACGACTAGCGGAATTTACGAGCAGTACTTC.

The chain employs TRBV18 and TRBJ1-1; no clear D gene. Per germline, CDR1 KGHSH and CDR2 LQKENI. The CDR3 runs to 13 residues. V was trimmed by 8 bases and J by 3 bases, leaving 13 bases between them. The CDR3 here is CASQGLTDTEAFF. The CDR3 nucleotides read TGTGCCAGCCAAGGACTGACTGACACTGAAGCTTTCTTT.

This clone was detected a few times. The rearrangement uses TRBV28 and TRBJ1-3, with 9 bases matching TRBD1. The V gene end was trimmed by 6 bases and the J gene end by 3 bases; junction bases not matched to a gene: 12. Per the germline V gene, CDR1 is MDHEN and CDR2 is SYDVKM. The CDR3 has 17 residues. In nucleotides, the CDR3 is TGTGCCAGCAGCGACAGGGGGAAAGCTGCAAGTGGAAACACCATATATTTT. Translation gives CASSDRGKAASGNTIYF.

CDR3 in amino acids: CASSYTGEVTEKLFF. Written as DNA, the CDR3 is TGTGCCAGCAGTTACACGGGGGAGGTGACTGAAAAACTGTTTTTT. V and J are TRBV6-6 and TRBJ1-4, with D maybe TRBD1 (5 bases). The V gene's germline CDR1 is MNHNY and CDR2 SVGAGI (reference sequence). V was pared by 2 bases and J by 7 bases, with 14 bases between. The CDR3 is 15 residues long.

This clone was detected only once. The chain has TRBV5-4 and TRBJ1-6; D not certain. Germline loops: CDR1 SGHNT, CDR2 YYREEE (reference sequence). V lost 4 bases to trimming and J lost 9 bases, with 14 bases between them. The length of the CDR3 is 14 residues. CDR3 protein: CASSPPYSGSPLHF. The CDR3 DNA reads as TGTGCCAGCAGCCCACCATACAGCGGTTCACCCCTCCACTTT.

The CDR3, as DNA: TGTGCCAGCAGCTTATTAGCGGGAGACCCGAGCTCCTACGAGCAGTACTTC. This sequence encodes CASSLLAGDPSSYEQYF. The rearrangement links TRBV11-2 to TRBJ2-7; 9 nucleotides agree with TRBD2. The CDR3 contains 17 residues. V dropped 2 bases and J dropped 0; count of bases not matched to a gene: 8. Germline loops: CDR1 SGHAT, CDR2 FQNNGV.

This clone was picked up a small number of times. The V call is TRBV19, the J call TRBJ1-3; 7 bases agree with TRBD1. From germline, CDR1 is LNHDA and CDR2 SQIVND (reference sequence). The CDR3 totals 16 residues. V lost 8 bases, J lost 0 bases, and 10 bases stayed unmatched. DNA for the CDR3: TGTGCCAGTTCCTTACTCAGGGACAGCTCTGGAAACACCATATATTTT. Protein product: CASSLLRDSSGNTIYF. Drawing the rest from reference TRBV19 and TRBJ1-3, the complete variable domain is DGGITQSPKYLFRKEGQNVTLSCEQNLNHDAMYWYRQDPGQGLRLIYYSQIVNDFQKGDIAEGYSVSREKKESFPLTVTSAQKNPTAFYLCASSLLRDSSGNTIYFGEGSWLTVV.

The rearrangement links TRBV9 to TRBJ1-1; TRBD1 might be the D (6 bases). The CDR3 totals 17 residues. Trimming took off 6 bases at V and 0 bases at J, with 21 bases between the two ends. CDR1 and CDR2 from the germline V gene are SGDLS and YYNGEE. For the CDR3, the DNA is TGTGCCAGCAAAAGAGGGGACACCGGTGCCATGAACACTGAAGCTTTCTTT. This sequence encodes CASKRGDTGAMNTEAFF.

Here the CDR3 reads CAWSVRPTGNTIYF. DNA of the CDR3: TGTGCCTGGAGTGTACGCCCCACAGGAAACACCATATATTTT. The J gene is TRBJ1-3, the V gene TRBV30, with D uncertain. The germline gives CDR1 GTSNPN, CDR2 SVGIG (reference sequence). V lost 0 bases, J lost 4 bases, and 10 bases lay in between. This CDR3 comprises 14 residues.

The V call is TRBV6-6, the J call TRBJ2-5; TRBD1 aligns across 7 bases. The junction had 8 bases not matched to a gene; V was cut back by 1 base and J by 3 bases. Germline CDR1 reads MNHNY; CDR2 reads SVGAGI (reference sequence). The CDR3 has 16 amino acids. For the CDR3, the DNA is TGTGCCAGCAGTTACTTCCATTCGGGGACAGAAGAGACCCAGTACTTC. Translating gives CASSYFHSGTEETQYF.

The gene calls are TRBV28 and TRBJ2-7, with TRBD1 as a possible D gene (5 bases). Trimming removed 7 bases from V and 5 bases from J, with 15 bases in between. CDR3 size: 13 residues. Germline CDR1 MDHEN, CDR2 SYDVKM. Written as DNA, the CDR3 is TGTGCCAGCACGAGACAGTCAGTGAACGAGCAGTACTTC. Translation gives CASTRQSVNEQYF.

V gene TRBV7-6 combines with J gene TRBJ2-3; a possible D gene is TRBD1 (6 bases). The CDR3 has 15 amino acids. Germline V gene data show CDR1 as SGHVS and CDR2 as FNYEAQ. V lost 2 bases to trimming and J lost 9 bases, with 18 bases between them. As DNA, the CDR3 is TGTGCCAGCAGCTTAAACCCAGGGGAGAGAGGGACGCAGTATTTT. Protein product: CASSLNPGERGTQYF.

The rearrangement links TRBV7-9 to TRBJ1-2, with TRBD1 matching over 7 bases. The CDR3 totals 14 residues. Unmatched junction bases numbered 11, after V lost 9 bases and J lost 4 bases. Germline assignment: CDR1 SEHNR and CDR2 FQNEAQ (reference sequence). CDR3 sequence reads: CASCRDSVIYGYTF. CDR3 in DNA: TGTGCCAGTTGCCGGGACAGTGTCATCTATGGCTACACCTTC. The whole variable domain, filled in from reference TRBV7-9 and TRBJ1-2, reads DTGVSQNPRHKITKRGQNVTFRCDPISEHNRLYWYRQTLGQGPEFLTYFQNEAQLEKSRLLSDRFSAERPKGSFSTLEIQRTEQGDSAMYLCASCRDSVIYGYTFGSGTRLTVV.

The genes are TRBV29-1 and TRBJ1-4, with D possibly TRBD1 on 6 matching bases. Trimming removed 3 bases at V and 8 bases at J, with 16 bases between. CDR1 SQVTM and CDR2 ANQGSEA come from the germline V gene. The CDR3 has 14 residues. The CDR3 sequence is CSVDISGQGEKLFF. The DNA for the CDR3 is TGCAGCGTTGATATATCGGGACAAGGCGAAAAACTGTTTTTT.

The CDR3 region is CASRAGLNYEQYF. CDR3 bases: TGTGCCAGCAGGGCAGGTCTCAACTACGAGCAGTACTTC. The rearrangement joins TRBV25-1 to TRBJ2-7; D unclear. The V end was cut by 6 bases, the J end by 3 bases, with 12 bases between. The germline CDR1 and CDR2 sequences are MGHDK and SYGVNS. The CDR3 has 13 amino acids.

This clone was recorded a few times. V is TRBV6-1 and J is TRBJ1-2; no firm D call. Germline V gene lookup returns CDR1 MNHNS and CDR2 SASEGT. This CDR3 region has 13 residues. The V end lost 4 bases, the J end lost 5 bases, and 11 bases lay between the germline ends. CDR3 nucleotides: TGTGCCAGCAGTGGAGGGAACGAATATGGCTACACCTTC. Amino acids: CASSGGNEYGYTF.

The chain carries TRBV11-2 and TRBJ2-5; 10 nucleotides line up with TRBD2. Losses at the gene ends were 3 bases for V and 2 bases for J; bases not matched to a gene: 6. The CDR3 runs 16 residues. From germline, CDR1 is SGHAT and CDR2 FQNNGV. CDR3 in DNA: TGTGCCAGCAGCTTTTCCCGGACTAGCGGACAAGAGACCCAGTACTTC. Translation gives CASSFSRTSGQETQYF.

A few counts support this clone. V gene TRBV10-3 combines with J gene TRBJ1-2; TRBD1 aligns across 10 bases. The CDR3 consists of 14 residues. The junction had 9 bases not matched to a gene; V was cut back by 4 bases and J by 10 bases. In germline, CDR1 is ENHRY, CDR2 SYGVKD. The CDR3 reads CAISVGQGPTDYTF. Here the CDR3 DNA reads TGTGCCATCAGTGTGGGACAGGGGCCTACGGACTACACCTTC.

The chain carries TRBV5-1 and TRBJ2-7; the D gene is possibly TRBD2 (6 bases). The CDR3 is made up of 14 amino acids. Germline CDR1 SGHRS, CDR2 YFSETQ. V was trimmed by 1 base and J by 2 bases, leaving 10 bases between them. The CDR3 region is CASSLSAGPYEQYF. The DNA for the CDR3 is TGCGCCAGCAGCTTGTCGGCGGGGCCCTACGAGCAGTACTTC.